The following is a TCR beta chain sequence with its context. This CDR3 has 16 amino acids. With 7 bases removed from V and 0 bases from J, the gap between germline ends came to 13 bases. CDR1 and CDR2 (germline): LNHDA, SQIVND (reference sequence). TCRdb's copy holds only in-frame clones and misses some; the assay was immunoSEQ multiplex PCR. Of roughly 140,000 clones listed, under 85% are singletons. After autologous stem cell transplantation all patients relapsed, and prior brentuximab vedotin exposure differed between cohorts. This sample stems from a study of PD-1 blockade in classical Hodgkin lymphoma.

Sequenced here: peripheral blood mononuclear cells (PBMCs), sampled before the second cycle of nivolumab. The chain is built from TRBV19 and TRBJ2-6; tentatively, D is TRBD1 or TRBD2 (5 bases each). The sequence was obtained from a human donor with classical Hodgkin lymphoma. The DNA of the CDR3 is TGTGCCAGTAAACGAGGGGACCGCTCTGGGGCCAACGTCCTGACTTTC. Its protein product is CASKRGDRSGANVLTF. Using reference TRBV19 and TRBJ2-6 for the parts outside the CDR3, the full variable domain is DGGITQSPKYLFRKEGQNVTLSCEQNLNHDAMYWYRQDPGQGLRLIYYSQIVNDFQKGDIAEGYSVSREKKESFPLTVTSAQKNPTAFYLCASKRGDRSGANVLTFGAGSRLTVL.